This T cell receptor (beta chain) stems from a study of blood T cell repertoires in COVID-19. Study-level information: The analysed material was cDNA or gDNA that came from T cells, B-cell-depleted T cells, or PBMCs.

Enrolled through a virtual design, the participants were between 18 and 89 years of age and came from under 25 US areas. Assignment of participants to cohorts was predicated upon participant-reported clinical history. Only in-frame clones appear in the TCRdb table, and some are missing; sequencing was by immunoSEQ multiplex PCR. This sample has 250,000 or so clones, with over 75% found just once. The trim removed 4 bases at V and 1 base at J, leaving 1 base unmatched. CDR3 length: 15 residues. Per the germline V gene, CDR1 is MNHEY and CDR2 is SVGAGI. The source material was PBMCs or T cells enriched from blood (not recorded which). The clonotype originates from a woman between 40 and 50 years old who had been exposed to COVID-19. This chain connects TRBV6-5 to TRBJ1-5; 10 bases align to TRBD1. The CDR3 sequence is CASSSDRGSNQPQHF. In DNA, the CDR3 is TGTGCCAGCAGTTCGGACAGGGGGAGCAATCAGCCCCAGCATTTT.